The T cell receptor beta chain under discussion was sequenced for a study of T cell responses to AZD1222 COVID-19 vaccine (TCRdb year 2021). At the level of the whole study: TCR sequencing covered roughly 230 trial participants: nearly 210 given two doses of AZD1222 and 26 given two doses of MenACWY control vaccine. Trial participants were enrolled by age into 18-55, 56-69 and 70-plus year subgroups, with approximately 160, 26 and 62 TCR-sequenced participants respectively.

Paper-wide results and their limitations: Because no samples from the day 14 peak response were available, repertoires could be characterized only after the peak T cell response. The 56-69-year group was small, and its depth increase did not reach significance, likely because of low power. Only a handful of AZD1222 recipients were SARS-CoV-2 seropositive at baseline, limiting conclusions about previously exposed vaccinees. Vaccine-associated CD4 TCRs spanned the whole spike protein, with dominant responses in regions 160-218 and 743-854. After two AZD1222 doses, spike-specific TCR breadth and depth were significantly higher than at day 0 and than in MenACWY recipients. Epitopes outside the regions mutated in the B.1.351 and B.1.1.7 variants were reportedly recognized by nearly half of the unique spike-specific TCRs. Participants were mostly white British, with more females than males. The authors suggested clonal diversity may have been underestimated.

The CDR3 regions of human TCRbeta chains were subjected to immunosequencing. As for the original processing: Repertoire TCRs were checked for matches against a reference library of SARS-CoV-2-specific TCRs that had been generated using the MIRA antigen-specificity platform. Breadth meant the fraction of unique TCRs that were SARS-CoV-2-associated, whereas depth meant the fraction of total T cells that were SARS-CoV-2-associated. Each spike-specific TCR was assigned to its reactive spike region and to a CD4 or CD8 class using the MIRA data. Log10-transformed breadth and depth values were compared by one-way ANOVA with Sidak's multiple comparisons tests. TCRdb provides this immuneACCESS table in a form limited to in-frame rearrangements. Some clones are lacking; in checked studies, under half of them reflect an unresolved V gene, and why the rest are absent is not known. The V and J calls and clone size were taken over from that table, and D and trimming were inferred from the DNA. The sample profile shows some 130,000 clones; under 95% of them were found once. 1.1% of the sample is held by the ten biggest clonotypes.

As concerns this clone: Its binding antigen is unknown. Germline is not matched at one junction end, which may reflect a read error.

What this sample's time point label stands for: about 28 days (+/-7) after the second vaccine dose. AZD1222 recipients whose second dose came at about 4 weeks and those whose second dose came at about 12 weeks were combined into one group, since spike-specific TCR depth and breadth did not differ between the two schedules. Vaccinee samples were obtained from the UK trials COV001 and COV002, which included a single-blind randomized controlled phase 2/3 trial of AZD1222 (ChAdOx1 nCoV-19) in healthy adults. For TCRbeta chain sequencing, PBMC samples from trial participants were taken at day 0 and at day 28 after the second dose. The germline V gene supplies CDR1 SNHLY and CDR2 FYNNEI. There are 12 amino acids in the CDR3, from cysteine to phenylalanine inclusive. Only the CDR3 DNA stays, 36 bases, in frame from base 1.

This sequence was found in an adult who received the AZD1222 COVID-19 vaccine. The sample here was peripheral blood, taken 28 days after the second AZD1222 dose. The chain is encoded by TRBV2 joined to TRBJ1-2; TRBD1 is perhaps the D gene, given 6 matching bases. The bases are TGTGCCAGCAGTGAACGCGACAGGTTTCGAGCCTTC. Protein translation: CASSERDRFRAF.